The clone carrying this T cell receptor beta chain was recorded a few times. Its specificity is unknown. The CDR3 covers 14 residues. V trimming: 0 bases; J trimming: 5 bases; junction bases outside the gene matches: 1. CDR1 is MNHEY, CDR2 SVGAGI, per germline. This record belongs to a study of T cell repertoires in cytomegalovirus infection. MiXCR was run by TCRdb on the reads, yielding one entry per CDR3 protein. The profile shows 180,000 or so distinct CDR3 sequences, 15% to 20% of them singletons. Study outcomes and limitations: In two of eight donors, the top clonotype was HLA-C-restricted CMV-specific.

V is TRBV6-5 and J is TRBJ2-7, with 10 nucleotides matching TRBD1. This receptor was obtained from a human donor in good health (CMV status not recorded). Some clones in this sample may be carry-over from other donors' samples. The sample was CD8+ T cells from PBMCs. The CDR3 sequence: CASSYSGQGDEQYF. DNA of the CDR3: TGTGCCAGCAGTTACTCTGGACAGGGGGACGAGCAGTACTTC.